One sample yielded the 26 T cell receptor beta chains listed below, sequenced in a study of T-cell memory formation after mild COVID-19. MiXCR, applied by TCRdb to the 5' RACE reads, yields one record per CDR3 protein. The data contain about 420,000 distinct CDR3 sequences, less than 25% of them singletons. Material: PBMCs or a T cell subset sorted from them (not recorded which). Receptors originate from an adult woman who had mild COVID-19 (a few samples of this study predate the infection). Cell type and time point are not known.

This sequence joins TRBV29-1 and TRBJ1-1; D is undetermined. With 3 bases removed from V and 0 bases from J, the gap between germline ends came to 5 bases. The CDR3 has 12 residues. The V gene's germline CDR1 is SQVTM and CDR2 ANQGSEA. CDR3 region: CSVDGMNTEAFF. For the CDR3, the DNA is TGCAGCGTTGACGGTATGAACACTGAAGCTTTCTTT. Supplemented by reference TRBV29-1 and TRBJ1-1, the full variable domain reads SAVISQKPSRDICQRGTSLTIQCQVDSQVTMMFWYRQQPGQSLTLIATANQGSEATYESGFVIDKFPISRPNLTFSTLTVSNMSPEDSSIYLCSVDGMNTEAFFGQGTRLTVV.

This chain links TRBV6-5 with TRBJ2-3, with D possibly being TRBD2 (5 bases). CDR3 length: 16 amino acids. Germline loops: CDR1 MNHEY, CDR2 SVGAGI. The V end was cut by 5 bases, the J end by 0 bases, with 15 bases between. CDR3 loop: CASSRLFGGSTDTQYF. The CDR3 DNA sequence: TGTGCCAGCAGTCGACTTTTCGGCGGGAGCACAGATACGCAGTATTTT.

The genes are TRBV12-5 and TRBJ2-5; the D is unclear. Germline-derived CDR1 and CDR2 are LGHNT and FRNRAP. Trimming removed 0 bases at V and 6 bases at J, with 8 bases between. This CDR3 region has 13 residues. The CDR3 DNA is TGTGCTAGTGGTTTGGTAGAGACAAAGACCCAGTACTTC. This encodes CASGLVETKTQYF.

A few counts support this clonotype. The chain employs TRBV6-1 and TRBJ2-7; D gene unclear. The CDR3 contains 14 residues. Germline CDR1 MNHNS, CDR2 SASEGT. Between the trimmed V and J ends, which lost 2 bases and 1 base, there was a span of 9 bases. CDR3 nucleotide sequence: TGTGCCAGCAGTGAAAACGGGTGGTCCTACGAGCAGTACTTC. Its protein product is CASSENGWSYEQYF.

The V gene is TRBV18, the J gene TRBJ2-7; D uncertain. CDR3 length: 15 amino acids. V was trimmed by 3 bases and J by 0 bases, leaving 12 bases between them. Germline V CDR1 and CDR2: KGHSH, LQKENI. The CDR3 protein is CASSPPWSSSYEQYF. The CDR3 nucleotides are TGTGCCAGCTCACCGCCGTGGAGTAGCTCCTACGAGCAGTACTTC.

This clonotype was recorded a few times. V usage is TRBV3-1 and J usage is TRBJ2-5; TRBD2 is a possible D gene (6 bases). Germline CDR1 reads LGHDT; CDR2 reads YNNKEL (reference sequence). The CDR3 sequence is 13 residues long. The V and J ends lost 2 bases and 5 bases respectively, with 9 bases between them. The CDR3 DNA reads TGTGCCAGCAGCCAACCGAGCGGGGAGACCCAGTACTTC. Protein: CASSQPSGETQYF.

This clonotype was seen a single time. This chain uses TRBV7-6 with TRBJ2-1, with 10 nucleotides matching TRBD2. The V and J ends lost 3 bases and 8 bases, in that order; junction bases with no gene match: 19. Germline V gene data show CDR1 as SGHVS and CDR2 as FNYEAQ. The CDR3 consists of 19 residues. The DNA of the CDR3 is TGTGCCAGCAGCTTCGGCGGGACGGGGGATAGCGGGAGGACGGATGAGCAGTTCTTC. Protein: CASSFGGTGDSGRTDEQFF.

This clonotype was seen ten or more times. V usage is TRBV5-1 and J usage is TRBJ2-1; TRBD1 is a possible D gene (6 bases). The CDR3 sequence is 16 residues long. Germline assignment: CDR1 SGHRS and CDR2 YFSETQ. The V end was cut by 6 bases, the J end by 1 base, with 17 bases between. The CDR3 here is CASTPHREGSYNEQFF. In DNA form, the CDR3 reads TGCGCCAGCACGCCTCACAGGGAAGGATCCTACAATGAGCAGTTCTTC.

This clonotype was observed a few times. The J gene is TRBJ2-3, the V gene TRBV12-3 or TRBV12-4; D might be TRBD2 (6 bases). V shed 7 bases and J shed 4 bases, with 18 bases lying between them. This CDR3 has 15 amino acids. The CDR3 loop reads CASTGGRAAADTQYF. The CDR3 bases are TGTGCCAGCACCGGGGGTCGGGCAGCGGCAGATACGCAGTATTTT.

This clonotype was seen more than once but under ten times. V usage is TRBV6-1 and J usage is TRBJ1-5; D possibly corresponds to TRBD1 (5 bases). There are 12 residues in the CDR3. Germline assignment: CDR1 MNHNS and CDR2 SASEGT. V was pared by 6 bases and J by 3 bases, with 6 bases between. As DNA, the CDR3 is TGTGCCAGCAGGGGGGTCAATCAGCCCCAGCATTTT. Protein: CASRGVNQPQHF.

V and J are TRBV12-3 or TRBV12-4 and TRBJ2-2, with unresolved D. This CDR3 contains 12 residues. V lost 8 bases to trimming and J lost 6 bases, with 10 bases between them. CDR3 nucleotide sequence: TGTGCCAGCGGCCGAAAGGCCGGGGAGCTGTTTTTT. Translated: CASGRKAGELFF.

In this sample, this clonotype turned up a few times. This chain joins TRBV6-5 and TRBJ1-5; tentative D call: TRBD1 (6 bases). V was cut by 6 bases and J by 2 bases, with 14 bases left in between. CDR3 length: 15 amino acids. Germline values: CDR1 MNHEY, CDR2 SVGAGI. The CDR3 DNA reads TGTGCCAGCAGACCCAGGGGATCGGGCAATCAGCCCCAGCATTTT. Protein sequence: CASRPRGSGNQPQHF.

The rearrangement uses TRBV2 and TRBJ2-1; 11 positions match TRBD1. V lost 7 bases and J lost 6; bases outside the gene matches: 11. CDR1 and CDR2 from the germline V gene are SNHLY and FYNNEI. This CDR3 spans 16 amino acids. CDR3 protein: CASKEDWGTGGNEQFF. The CDR3 DNA is TGTGCCAGCAAAGAGGACTGGGGGACAGGGGGCAATGAGCAGTTCTTC.

J is TRBJ1-6 and V is TRBV18, with TRBD1 identical over 9 bases. The CDR3 totals 14 residues. The germline CDR1 and CDR2 sequences are KGHSH and LQKENI. V lost 4 bases to trimming and J lost 6 bases; unmatched junction nucleotides: 1. The CDR3: CASSRDRANSPLHF. The CDR3 nucleotides are TGTGCCAGCTCACGGGACAGGGCTAATTCACCCCTCCACTTT. Variable domain in full (rest from reference TRBV18 and TRBJ1-6): NAGVMQNPRHLVRRRGQEARLRCSPMKGHSHVYWYRQLPEEGLKFMVYLQKENIIDESGMPKERFSAEFPKEGPSILRIQQVVRGDSAAYFCASSRDRANSPLHFGNGTRLTVT.

The chain couples TRBV6-6 to TRBJ2-1; D is perhaps TRBD2 (5 bases). The CDR3 totals 15 residues. The germline V and J ends were trimmed by 5 bases and 0 bases, with 11 bases remaining between them. In germline, CDR1 is MNHNY, CDR2 SVGAGI (reference sequence). CDR3 sequence (DNA): TGTGCCAGCAGTCCCCCCCGGGGCTCCTACAATGAGCAGTTCTTC. This translates into CASSPPRGSYNEQFF.

There are a few counts of this clonotype. The chain joins TRBV20-1 to TRBJ2-7, with 9 positions matching TRBD2. V lost 2 bases to trimming and J lost 4 bases; unmatched junction nucleotides: 15. Germline V lookup: CDR1 DFQATT, CDR2 SNEGSKA (reference sequence). This CDR3 has 17 residues. For the CDR3, the DNA is TGCAGTGCTAGACCTTACCGGCCGGGACTAGCTGGGTACGAGCAGTACTTC. Translated, it gives CSARPYRPGLAGYEQYF.

This clonotype has a handful of counts. V is TRBV20-1 and J is TRBJ2-1; D not resolved. The CDR3 sequence is 13 residues long. Deletions cut 2 bases from V and 3 bases from J, with 8 bases between. Germline lookup yields CDR1 DFQATT and CDR2 SNEGSKA (reference sequence). CDR3 region: CSARWVNYNEQFF. The CDR3 coding sequence is TGCAGTGCTAGATGGGTAAACTACAATGAGCAGTTCTTC.

DNA for the CDR3: TGCAGCGTTGGCGGACAGGGAGGGTCCTACGAGCAGTACTTC. It encodes CSVGGQGGSYEQYF. The rearrangement uses TRBV29-1 and TRBJ2-7; perhaps TRBD1 as D (8 bases). The germline CDR1 and CDR2 sequences are SQVTM and ANQGSEA. The V gene lost 4 bases and the J gene lost 1 base, with 14 bases spanning the gap. This CDR3 comprises 14 residues.

The chain recombines TRBV11-3 with TRBJ2-1; 11 bases line up with TRBD2. The CDR3 is 15 amino acids. The V gene's germline CDR1 is SGHNT and CDR2 YENEEA. Trimming at V came to 5 bases and at J to 5 bases, leaving 5 bases not matched to a gene. CDR3 nucleotides: TGTGCCAGCAGCCCGGGACTAGCGGTCCACAATGAGCAGTTCTTC. Protein: CASSPGLAVHNEQFF.

This chain connects TRBV12-3 or TRBV12-4 to TRBJ2-1; 12 bases align to TRBD1. The CDR3 is 15 amino acids. The junction had 6 bases not matched to a gene; V was cut back by 3 bases and J by 9 bases. This CDR3 reads CASSFRDRGRTEQFF. In DNA, the CDR3 is TGTGCCAGCAGTTTTCGGGACAGGGGGCGGACTGAGCAGTTCTTC.

J is TRBJ2-3 and V is TRBV24-1; TRBD2 matches 7 bases. CDR3 length: 17 amino acids. Looked up from germline, CDR1 is KGHDR and CDR2 is SFDVKD. The J segment lost 2 bases and the V segment lost 4 bases, leaving 11 bases of the junction unmatched. Written as DNA, the CDR3 is TGTGCCACCAGTGAACATAGACTAGCAAAGGCCACAGATACGCAGTATTTT. It translates to CATSEHRLAKATDTQYF.

This clonotype occurred a few times. V usage is TRBV25-1 and J usage is TRBJ1-2; D not resolved. V gave up 1 base and J gave up 4 bases, with 4 bases separating them. The length of the CDR3 is 12 residues. Per the germline V gene, CDR1 is MGHDK and CDR2 is SYGVNS. The CDR3 DNA is TGTGCCAGCAGTGAATGGTCCTATGGCTACACCTTC. Encoded protein: CASSEWSYGYTF.

The rearrangement links TRBV2 to TRBJ2-5; D is possibly TRBD2 (6 bases). CDR1 is SNHLY, CDR2 FYNNEI, per germline. The V end lost 0 bases, the J end lost 2 bases, and 10 bases lay between the germline ends. This CDR3 is built from 15 residues. This CDR3 is CASSEAWREQETQYF. The CDR3 nucleotides read TGTGCCAGCAGTGAAGCGTGGCGGGAACAAGAGACCCAGTACTTC.

The chain carries TRBV5-1 and TRBJ2-2, with D perhaps TRBD1 (6 bases). The V gene lost 0 bases and the J gene lost 0 bases, with 12 bases spanning the gap. CDR1 is SGHRS, CDR2 YFSETQ, per germline. CDR3 length: 17 amino acids. CDR3 loop: CASSLGDTNANTGELFF. The CDR3, as DNA: TGCGCCAGCAGCTTGGGGGACACCAACGCGAACACCGGGGAGCTGTTTTTT.

The gene calls are TRBV5-4 and TRBJ1-4; D gene ambiguous. The CDR3 runs to 16 residues. Between the trimmed V and J ends, which lost 3 bases and 5 bases, there was a span of 17 bases. Germline lookup yields CDR1 SGHNT and CDR2 YYREEE (reference sequence). As DNA, the CDR3 is TGTGCCAGCAGCTCTAACCCGCGGGTTGAGAATGAAAAACTGTTTTTT. Amino acids: CASSSNPRVENEKLFF.

The DNA of the CDR3 is TGTGCCACCAGTGATACGTATACGCAGTATTTT. This codes for CATSDTYTQYF. The V call is TRBV24-1, the J call TRBJ2-3, with D unclear. The ends were cut back, 3 bases at V and 7 bases at J, with 4 bases in the middle. This CDR3 spans 11 amino acids. Germline V gene sequence: CDR1 KGHDR, CDR2 SFDVKD.